The rows below give T cell receptor beta chains drawn from one sample of a study of T cells in tuberculosis. Clones were read by immunoSEQ multiplex PCR, and TCRdb kept only the in-frame ones, dropping some. The repertoire includes 70,000 to 95,000 clones, approximately 91% of them detected once, and approximately 1.9% sits in the top ten. The sample consisted of CD1b-GMM tetramer-negative cells sorted from PBMCs. The source is an adult woman with latent tuberculosis. Both conserved end residues are part of each CDR3. Fields, in order: CDR3 length, V gene, D gene, clone size, CDR3 protein. D genes are given only for firm matches. Expanded clones get a size class; other rows say once, few or many, or leave the size out.

CDR3 length: 17; V gene: TRBV18; D gene: NA; clone size: NA; CDR3 protein: CASSPSPPAANTGELFF
CDR3 length: 16; V gene: TRBV21-1; D gene: NA; clone size: NA; CDR3 protein: CASSTTGNSGANVLTF
CDR3 length: 14; V gene: TRBV13; D gene: TRBD1; clone size: NA; CDR3 protein: CASSPGTGGSPLHF
CDR3 length: 16; V gene: TRBV5-1; D gene: NA; clone size: NA; CDR3 protein: CASSLAGAMRGNTIYF
CDR3 length: 16; V gene: TRBV27; D gene: TRBD2; clone size: once; CDR3 protein: CASTPRWRAGVRELFF
CDR3 length: 14; V gene: TRBV7-9; D gene: NA; clone size: NA; CDR3 protein: CASSLVYGGEGYTF
CDR3 length: 17; V gene: TRBV4-3; D gene: TRBD2; clone size: NA; CDR3 protein: CASSQEITSGAGDTQYF
CDR3 length: 15; V gene: TRBV9; D gene: NA; clone size: NA; CDR3 protein: CASSVAGGAWDTQYF
CDR3 length: 14; V gene: TRBV10-1; D gene: NA; clone size: few; CDR3 protein: CASSGGGNTGELFF
CDR3 length: 14; V gene: TRBV10-2; D gene: NA; clone size: NA; CDR3 protein: CASTGSSYNSPLHF
CDR3 length: 14; V gene: TRBV7-9; D gene: TRBD1; clone size: once; CDR3 protein: CASSFDRGHDTQYF
CDR3 length: 18; V gene: TRBV5-1; D gene: TRBD2; clone size: NA; CDR3 protein: CASSRGTSGGAQTGELFF
CDR3 length: 16; V gene: TRBV11-2; D gene: TRBD1; clone size: NA; CDR3 protein: CASSGIRTGINENLFF
CDR3 length: 14; V gene: TRBV5-4; D gene: NA; clone size: NA; CDR3 protein: CASSLHGPEEKLFF
CDR3 length: 15; V gene: TRBV6-6; D gene: NA; clone size: NA; CDR3 protein: CASSFRQGGTGELFF
CDR3 length: 14; V gene: TRBV18; D gene: TRBD2; clone size: NA; CDR3 protein: CASSAPGLTETQYF
CDR3 length: 14; V gene: TRBV19; D gene: TRBD1; clone size: NA; CDR3 protein: CASRGTGRIYGYTF